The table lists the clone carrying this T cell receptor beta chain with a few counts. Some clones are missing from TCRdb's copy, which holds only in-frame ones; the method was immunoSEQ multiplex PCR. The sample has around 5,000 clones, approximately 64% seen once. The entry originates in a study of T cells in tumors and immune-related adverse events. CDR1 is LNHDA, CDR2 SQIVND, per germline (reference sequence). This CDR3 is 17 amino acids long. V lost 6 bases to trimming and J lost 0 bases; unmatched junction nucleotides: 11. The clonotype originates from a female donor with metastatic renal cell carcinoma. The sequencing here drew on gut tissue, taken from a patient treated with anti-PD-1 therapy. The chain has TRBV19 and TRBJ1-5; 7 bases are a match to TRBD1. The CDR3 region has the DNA TGTGCCAGTAGCCCGGGACAGCAAAAGTATAGCAATCAGCCCCAGCATTTT. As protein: CASSPGQQKYSNQPQHF.